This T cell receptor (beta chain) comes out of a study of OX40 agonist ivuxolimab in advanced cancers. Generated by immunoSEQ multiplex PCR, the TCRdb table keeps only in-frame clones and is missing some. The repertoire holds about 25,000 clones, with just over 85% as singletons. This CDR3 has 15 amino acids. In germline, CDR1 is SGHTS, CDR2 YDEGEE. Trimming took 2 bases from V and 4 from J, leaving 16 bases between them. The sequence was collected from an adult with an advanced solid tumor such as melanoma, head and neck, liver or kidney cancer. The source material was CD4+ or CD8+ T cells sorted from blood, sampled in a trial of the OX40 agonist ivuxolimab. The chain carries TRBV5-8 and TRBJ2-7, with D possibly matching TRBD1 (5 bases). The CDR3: CASSFYRRPGYEQYF. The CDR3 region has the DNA TGTGCCAGCAGCTTCTACAGGCGGCCGGGTTACGAGCAGTACTTC.